These 25 T cell receptor beta chains were all obtained from the same sample, sequenced in a study of blood T cell repertoires in COVID-19. Only in-frame clones appear in the TCRdb table, and some are missing; sequencing was by immunoSEQ multiplex PCR. Of a few hundred thousand clones in the sample, roughly 91% are singletons; the top ten hold more than 0.95%. Sequencing input: PBMCs or T cells enriched from blood (not recorded which). These receptors were taken from a woman younger than 30 who had recovered from COVID-19.

The J gene is TRBJ2-1, the V gene TRBV18, with TRBD2 matching 9 bases. Germline lookup yields CDR1 KGHSH and CDR2 LQKENI. V lost 4 bases and J lost 5; bases outside the gene matches: 6. The CDR3 covers 15 residues. The CDR3 region has the DNA TGTGCCAGCTCACTTTCTAGCGGGGCCCACAATGAGCAGTTCTTC. Amino acid sequence: CASSLSSGAHNEQFF.

The CDR3 is CASSPMALAKNIQYF. Written as DNA, the CDR3 is TGTGCCAGCAGCCCCATGGCTCTAGCCAAAAACATTCAGTACTTC. The V and J genes are TRBV11-2 and TRBJ2-4; D gene ambiguous. The CDR3 has 15 amino acids. V lost 5 bases and J lost 0, with 11 bases in between. Looked up from germline, CDR1 is SGHAT and CDR2 is FQNNGV.

The V gene is TRBV15, the J gene TRBJ1-3; possibly TRBD1 for D (6 bases). Germline CDR1 LNHNV, CDR2 YYDKDF (reference sequence). This CDR3 contains 16 residues. The V end lost 3 bases, the J end lost 0 bases, and 12 bases lay between the germline ends. The CDR3 protein is CATSRGRGNSGNTIYF. CDR3 in DNA: TGTGCCACCAGCAGGGGCAGGGGAAACTCTGGAAACACCATATATTTT.

This chain connects TRBV25-1 to TRBJ2-5; 10 nucleotides align to TRBD2. The ends lost 3 bases at V and 4 bases at J; junction bases unmatched: 11. The germline gives CDR1 MGHDK, CDR2 SYGVNS. CDR3 length: 17 amino acids. The DNA for the CDR3 is TGTGCCAGCAGTGATTTCAGGGCACTAGCGGGGCGAGAGACCCAGTACTTC. It specifies CASSDFRALAGRETQYF.

This clone has just a few counts. The gene calls are TRBV4-2 and TRBJ1-2; D may be TRBD1 (6 bases). CDR1 LGHNA and CDR2 YNFKEQ come from the germline V gene. The CDR3 spans 13 residues. V lost 0 bases and J lost 8, with 10 bases in between. CDR3 in DNA: TGTGCCAGCAGCCAAGATCGGGACAAAGGCTACACCTTC. As protein: CASSQDRDKGYTF.

The rearrangement uses TRBV4-1 and TRBJ2-2, with D unresolved. V was pared by 1 base and J by 8 bases, with 8 bases between. Germline loops: CDR1 MGHRA, CDR2 YSYEKL. The CDR3 is 13 amino acids. The DNA for the CDR3 is TGCGCCAGCAGCCAAGTTTGGGCTGGGGAGCTGTTTTTT. Amino acids: CASSQVWAGELFF.

This rearrangement joins TRBV9 to TRBJ2-2, with a weak D call TRBD2 (7 bases). The germline V and J ends were trimmed by 4 bases and 9 bases, with 25 bases remaining between them. The CDR3 length is 17 residues. CDR1 is SGDLS, CDR2 YYNGEE, per germline. The CDR3 DNA reads as TGTGCCAGCAGCCCTCGTTTGGCGGGGGCCCCCCCAAGGGAGCTGTTTTTT. Its translation: CASSPRLAGAPPRELFF.

The chain recombines TRBV7-3 with TRBJ1-1; the D is unclear. CDR1 SGHTA and CDR2 FQGTGA come from the germline V gene. The CDR3 spans 15 residues. V was clipped by 5 bases and J by 6 bases, with 19 bases between them. DNA for the CDR3: TGTGCCAGCAGCCCCACCGTGGAGCTCTGGGCTGAAGCTTTCTTT. Translation gives CASSPTVELWAEAFF.

The chain employs TRBV10-1 and TRBJ2-3; 7 nucleotides line up with TRBD1. Germline CDR1 reads WNHNN; CDR2 reads SYGVQD (reference sequence). The CDR3 sequence is 14 residues long. V shed 4 bases and J 7 bases; nucleotides not matched to a gene: 8. The DNA for the CDR3 is TGCGCCAGCAGTGCGGACAGGAACAGGTATACGCAGTATTTT. It is translated as CASSADRNRYTQYF.

This clone appeared a single time. The chain joins TRBV6-5 to TRBJ2-1; D is possibly TRBD2 (7 bases). Germline-derived CDR1 and CDR2 are MNHEY and SVGAGI. The CDR3 length is 15 residues. Trimming removed 10 bases at V and 0 bases at J, with 16 bases between. The CDR3 loop reads CATLRGGGSYNEQFF. The DNA of the CDR3 is TGTGCCACCCTCAGAGGGGGGGGCTCCTACAATGAGCAGTTCTTC.

Here the CDR3 DNA reads TGCGCCAGCAGCCAAGGGACTAGCGGACTCATCACCGGGGAGCTGTTTTTT. Residues: CASSQGTSGLITGELFF. This rearrangement joins TRBV4-3 to TRBJ2-2; 10 bases map to TRBD2. V gave up 1 base and J gave up 4 bases; unmatched junction bases: 6. Per the germline V gene, CDR1 is LGHNA and CDR2 is YSLEER. The length of the CDR3 is 17 residues.

This chain connects TRBV5-1 to TRBJ1-1, with D possibly being TRBD1 (6 bases). Trimming left V 1 base short and J 6 bases short, with 10 bases between. There are 13 residues in the CDR3. Germline V CDR1 and CDR2: SGHRS, YFSETQ. The CDR3 spells CASSLTQGSEAFF. The CDR3 DNA reads TGCGCCAGCAGCTTGACACAGGGATCTGAAGCTTTCTTT.

This chain joins TRBV5-4 and TRBJ2-3; D uncertain. The CDR3 extends over 14 amino acids. Trimming removed 4 bases at V and 8 bases at J, with 17 bases between. CDR1 SGHNT and CDR2 YYREEE come from the germline V gene (reference sequence). Written as DNA, the CDR3 is TGTGCCAGCAGCCCCCAAGCAGCGCTGGCTACGCAGTATTTT. This codes for CASSPQAALATQYF.

The chain couples TRBV30 to TRBJ1-2, with TRBD1 matching 7 bases. Germline V lookup: CDR1 GTSNPN, CDR2 SVGIG (reference sequence). V gave up 0 bases and J gave up 8 bases; unmatched junction bases: 9. The CDR3 covers 14 residues. CDR3 protein: CAWSVRGGLDGYTF. The CDR3 DNA follows: TGTGCCTGGAGTGTAAGAGGGGGCCTAGACGGCTACACCTTC.

The chain couples TRBV7-8 to TRBJ1-2, with D possibly being TRBD1 (6 bases). Germline CDR1 and CDR2: SGHVS and FQNEAQ. V gave up 6 bases and J gave up 3 bases, with 14 bases separating them. CDR3 length: 14 residues. The CDR3 DNA is TGTGCCAGCAGGAGGGGGAATACGGACTATGGCTACACCTTC. It is translated as CASRRGNTDYGYTF.

The chain has TRBV11-3 and TRBJ2-2; D uncertain. V dropped 1 base and J dropped 6 bases, with 12 bases sitting between them. This CDR3 contains 15 residues. Germline V gene sequence: CDR1 SGHNT, CDR2 YENEEA. The CDR3 DNA sequence: TGTGCCAGCAGCTTAGCAGGTAGTGGCGCCGGGGAGCTGTTTTTT. Translation gives CASSLAGSGAGELFF.

The chain recombines TRBV29-1 with TRBJ2-7, with D uncertain. V dropped 7 bases and J dropped 6 bases, with 13 bases sitting between them. The CDR3 extends over 11 amino acids. In germline, CDR1 is SQVTM, CDR2 ANQGSEA. The CDR3 here is CSAPKNGEQYF. The CDR3 DNA sequence: TGCAGCGCCCCCAAAAACGGCGAGCAGTACTTC.

This clone has more than one count but fewer than ten. This chain joins TRBV6-5 and TRBJ2-3; 12 bases are a match to TRBD2. This CDR3 has 15 amino acids. The germline V gene has CDR1 MNHEY and CDR2 SVGAGI. V lost 6 bases, J lost 0 bases, and 1 base stayed unmatched. This CDR3 is CASSGLAGSTDTQYF. As DNA, the CDR3 is TGTGCCAGCAGCGGACTAGCGGGGAGCACAGATACGCAGTATTTT.

The V gene is TRBV18, the J gene TRBJ2-1; 9 nucleotides line up with TRBD2. The germline V gene has CDR1 KGHSH and CDR2 LQKENI. The CDR3 length is 15 residues. Trimming took 2 bases from V and 2 from J; bases not matched to a gene: 1. The CDR3 DNA reads as TGTGCCAGCTCACCAGCGGGGGGGACCTACAATGAGCAGTTCTTC. Residues: CASSPAGGTYNEQFF.

The chain couples TRBV28 to TRBJ1-4, with TRBD1 matching over 9 bases. The J segment lost 8 bases and the V segment lost 6 bases, leaving 7 bases of the junction unmatched. Germline CDR1 reads MDHEN; CDR2 reads SYDVKM. The CDR3 spans 14 residues. This CDR3 is CASSQTGGREKLFF. CDR3 in DNA: TGTGCCAGCAGCCAGACAGGGGGACGAGAAAAACTGTTTTTT.

This clone has just one count. V usage is TRBV9 and J usage is TRBJ2-3, with 8 nucleotides matching TRBD1. The CDR3 contains 13 residues. Germline values: CDR1 SGDLS, CDR2 YYNGEE. Trimming removed 6 bases from V and 1 base from J; junction bases left unmatched: 1. The chain's CDR3 is CASMTGGTDTQYF. CDR3 DNA sequence: TGTGCCAGCATGACAGGGGGCACAGATACGCAGTATTTT.

This chain links TRBV9 with TRBJ1-3, with 8 nucleotides matching TRBD1. V lost 4 bases to trimming and J lost 8 bases; unmatched junction nucleotides: 5. The CDR3 sequence is 13 residues long. The germline gives CDR1 SGDLS, CDR2 YYNGEE. The CDR3 DNA reads TGTGCCAGCAGCCCCGACAGGGGCCACACCATATATTTT. This encodes CASSPDRGHTIYF.

The rearrangement joins TRBV5-4 to TRBJ2-3; D might be TRBD1 (6 bases). The germline V gene encodes CDR1 SGHNT and CDR2 YYREEE (reference sequence). This CDR3 is built from 15 residues. With 2 bases removed from V and 0 bases from J, the gap between germline ends came to 10 bases. The CDR3 loop reads CASSLMGASTDTQYF. Here the CDR3 DNA reads TGTGCCAGCAGCTTAATGGGGGCTAGCACAGATACGCAGTATTTT.

The J gene is TRBJ1-5, the V gene TRBV21-1; TRBD1 is taken as the D call from the table, unchecked against the DNA. TRBV21-1 is a pseudogene. This CDR3 region has 16 residues. As DNA, the CDR3 is TGTGCCAGCAGCAAAGTTTTTCAGGGGAGCAATCAGCCCCAGCATTTT. Translating it yields CASSKVFQGSNQPQHF.

This chain joins TRBV5-6 and TRBJ1-5; maybe TRBD1 (6 bases). This CDR3 contains 14 residues. Trimming shortened V by 6 bases and J by 2 bases, and 12 bases separated the two germline ends. Germline values: CDR1 SGHDT, CDR2 YYEEEE. Written as DNA, the CDR3 is TGTGCCAGCACCCCTGGGGGCGGCAATCAGCCCCAGCATTTT. Protein product: CASTPGGGNQPQHF.